The 17 T cell receptor beta chains given below trace back to one sample, sequenced in a study of shared clonotypes between healthy human individuals. The table came from immunoSEQ multiplex PCR; TCRdb's copy has only in-frame clones and leaves some out. The sample has 2.3 million or so clones; 80% to 95% are singletons. Sample: naive CD4+ T cells from PBMCs. Subset defined: CD45RA+ positively selected. The receptors stem from a young man in good health. Some clones in this sample may be carry-over from other donors' samples.

The chain joins TRBV5-1 to TRBJ2-7; TRBD1 agrees at 9 bases. With 0 bases clipped from V and 2 bases from J, the junction kept 12 bases outside the gene matches. This CDR3 has 18 residues. Germline V gene data show CDR1 as SGHRS and CDR2 as YFSETQ. DNA of the CDR3: TGCGCCAGCAGCTTGGTGTTTCACAACCGGGACAGGGCCTACGAGCAGTACTTC. It is translated as CASSLVFHNRDRAYEQYF.

The rearrangement joins TRBV7-6 to TRBJ1-1; 8 bases agree with TRBD1. The CDR3 is made up of 13 amino acids. Losses at the gene ends were 5 bases for V and 6 bases for J; bases not matched to a gene: 5. Germline V gene lookup returns CDR1 SGHVS and CDR2 FNYEAQ. The CDR3 loop reads CASSPQGAAEAFF. The CDR3 nucleotides are TGTGCCAGCAGCCCGCAGGGGGCCGCTGAAGCTTTCTTT.

For this clone: The same CDR3 can be traced to other DNA sequences in this sample. The J gene is TRBJ1-1, the V gene TRBV6-5; TRBD1 is a possible D gene (5 bases). This CDR3 contains 13 residues. Trimming removed 4 bases at V and 1 base at J, with 7 bases between. Germline V gives CDR1 MNHEY, CDR2 SVGAGI. The CDR3, as DNA: TGTGCCAGCAGTTCGCAGGGGAACACTGAAGCTTTCTTT. This translates into CASSSQGNTEAFF.

The chain combines TRBV18 with TRBJ2-3, with D perhaps given as TRBD1 or TRBD2 (5 bases each). The CDR3 length is 15 residues. Trimming stripped 0 bases from V and 5 bases from J, with 12 bases between. Germline V lookup: CDR1 KGHSH, CDR2 LQKENI. The CDR3 nucleotides read TGTGCCAGCTCACCACCCTCTGGGACGGAAGATACGCAGTATTTT. Translation gives CASSPPSGTEDTQYF.

About this clone itself: The junction differs from germline at one of its ends, possibly a read error. The genes are TRBV6-5 and TRBJ2-5, with D unclear. This CDR3 has 14 amino acids. CDR1 and CDR2 from the germline V gene are MNHEY and SVGAGI. CDR3 protein: CASSYLAVIETQYF. In DNA form, the CDR3 reads TGTGCCAGCAGCTACTTGGCCGTTATTGAGACCCAGTACTTC.

The chain uses TRBV5-1 and TRBJ1-2; the D gene is possibly TRBD1 (5 bases). This CDR3 comprises 16 residues. V lost 3 bases and J 1 base, leaving 16 bases between the germline ends. Germline lookup yields CDR1 SGHRS and CDR2 YFSETQ. CDR3 in amino acids: CASSSLDSTLNYGYTF. The DNA for the CDR3 is TGCGCCAGCAGCTCATTAGACAGCACGCTTAACTATGGCTACACCTTC.

This chain connects TRBV6-5 to TRBJ1-2; 7 bases are a match to TRBD1. CDR3 length: 13 amino acids. Per the germline V gene, CDR1 is MNHEY and CDR2 is SVGAGI. The J segment lost 4 bases and the V segment lost 6 bases, leaving 5 bases of the junction unmatched. This chain's CDR3 is CASSPGTVYGYTF. CDR3 sequence (DNA): TGTGCCAGCAGCCCCGGGACAGTCTATGGCTACACCTTC.

This chain links TRBV4-1 with TRBJ1-3; D is uncertain. The CDR3 is 15 amino acids. Germline CDR1 and CDR2: MGHRA and YSYEKL. The ends were cut back, 3 bases at V and 4 bases at J, with 13 bases in the middle. CDR3 sequence reads: CASSHNPVGGNTIYF. CDR3 nucleotide sequence: TGCGCCAGCAGCCATAACCCCGTGGGCGGAAACACCATATATTTT.

Remarks on this clone: The sample carries other DNA sequences with the same CDR3. The chain links TRBV9 to TRBJ2-7; 8 bases are shared with TRBD1. Germline V gene lookup returns CDR1 SGDLS and CDR2 YYNGEE. Losses at the gene ends were 4 bases for V and 3 bases for J; bases not matched to a gene: 6. This CDR3 region has 14 residues. CDR3 loop: CASSSGQGDYEQYF. CDR3 sequence (DNA): TGTGCCAGCAGCTCCGGACAGGGAGACTACGAGCAGTACTTC.

V and J are TRBV28 and TRBJ2-7; D gene ambiguous. The CDR3 extends over 14 amino acids. The ends were cut back, 2 bases at V and 0 bases at J, with 8 bases in the middle. Germline CDR1 MDHEN, CDR2 SYDVKM. CDR3 DNA sequence: TGTGCCAGCAGTTTACTCACGGACTCCTACGAGCAGTACTTC. Its protein is CASSLLTDSYEQYF. The entire variable domain, with the rest obtained from reference TRBV28 and TRBJ2-7, is as follows: DVKVTQSSRYLVKRTGEKVFLECVQDMDHENMFWYRQDPGLGLRLIYFSYDVKMKEKGDIPEGYSVSREKKERFSLILESASTNQTSMYLCASSLLTDSYEQYFGPGTRLTVT.

J is TRBJ1-2 and V is TRBV27; 7 nucleotides match TRBD1. The V segment lost 0 bases and the J segment 6 bases; nucleotides outside the gene matches: 4. This CDR3 comprises 14 residues. CDR1 MNHEY and CDR2 SMNVEV come from the germline V gene (reference sequence). The CDR3 DNA reads TGTGCCAGCAGTTTATCGGCAGGGGGGGATGGCTACACCTTC. Its protein is CASSLSAGGDGYTF.

V gene TRBV12-5 combines with J gene TRBJ1-1; tentative D call: TRBD1 (5 bases). Trimming took off 2 bases at V and 3 bases at J, with 7 bases between the two ends. The CDR3 length is 13 residues. Germline V gene sequence: CDR1 LGHNT, CDR2 FRNRAP. CDR3 coding DNA: TGTGCTAGTGGTTTGTCAGGGTACACTGAAGCTTTCTTT. As protein: CASGLSGYTEAFF.

CDR3 DNA: TGTGCCAGTAGTATTCCCATGCGGGAAAAACTGTTTTTT. Translating it yields CASSIPMREKLFF. The chain employs TRBV19 and TRBJ1-4, with no clear D. The V gene's germline CDR1 is LNHDA and CDR2 SQIVND (reference sequence). V lost 3 bases and J lost 8, with 10 bases in between. The CDR3 is 13 residues long. The variable domain in full, completed from reference TRBV19 and TRBJ1-4, reads DGGITQSPKYLFRKEGQNVTLSCEQNLNHDAMYWYRQDPGQGLRLIYYSQIVNDFQKGDIAEGYSVSREKKESFPLTVTSAQKNPTAFYLCASSIPMREKLFFGSGTQLSVL.

The gene calls are TRBV6-6 and TRBJ1-1; tentative D call: TRBD1 (6 bases). The CDR3 is 14 residues long. V was pared by 2 bases and J by 2 bases, with 9 bases between. The V gene's germline CDR1 is MNHNY and CDR2 SVGAGI (reference sequence). Written as DNA, the CDR3 is TGTGCCAGCAGTTACGGGGACACAAACACTGAAGCTTTCTTT. Translated, it gives CASSYGDTNTEAFF.

The chain joins TRBV11-3 to TRBJ2-7, with TRBD1 matching over 7 bases. The CDR3 has 16 amino acids. Germline trimming cut 5 bases from V and 2 bases from J; bases unmatched to any gene: 12. Germline V gives CDR1 SGHNT, CDR2 YENEEA. The CDR3 reads CASSPRPGTVTYEQYF. Written as DNA, the CDR3 is TGTGCCAGCAGCCCCAGACCTGGGACAGTCACCTACGAGCAGTACTTC.

This clone was counted once. The same CDR3 is also encoded by other DNA sequences in this sample. The chain has TRBV28 and TRBJ2-5, with D possibly being TRBD2 (6 bases). The V and J ends lost 3 bases and 5 bases respectively, with 10 bases between them. CDR3 length equals 13 residues. Germline V CDR1 and CDR2: MDHEN, SYDVKM. The CDR3 reads CASSLRGPETQYF. CDR3 DNA: TGTGCCAGCAGTTTGCGGGGCCCCGAGACCCAGTACTTC.

This sequence joins TRBV9 and TRBJ2-1; 7 bases line up with TRBD1. Germline CDR1 and CDR2: SGDLS and YYNGEE. The CDR3 has 16 residues. The V gene end was trimmed by 0 bases and the J gene end by 5 bases; junction bases not matched to a gene: 8. The CDR3 DNA sequence: TGTGCCAGCAGCGTAGGGTGGGACAGCAGAAACAATGAGCAGTTCTTC. Translating it yields CASSVGWDSRNNEQFF.